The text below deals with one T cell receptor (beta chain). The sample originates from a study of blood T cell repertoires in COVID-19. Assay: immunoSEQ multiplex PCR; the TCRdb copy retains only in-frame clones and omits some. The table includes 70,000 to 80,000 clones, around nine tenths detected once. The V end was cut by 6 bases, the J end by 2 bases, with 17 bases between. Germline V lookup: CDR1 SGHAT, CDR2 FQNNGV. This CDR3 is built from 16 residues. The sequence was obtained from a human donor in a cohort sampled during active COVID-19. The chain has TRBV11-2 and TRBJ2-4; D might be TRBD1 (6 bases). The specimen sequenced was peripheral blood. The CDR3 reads CASSLLRGDSKNIQYF. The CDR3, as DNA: TGTGCCAGCAGTCTCCTCAGGGGTGATTCCAAAAACATTCAGTACTTC.